The table lists the clone carrying this T cell receptor beta chain with a few counts. What it binds is not known. This record belongs to a study of T-cell reconstitution after alpha-beta-depleted transplantation in children. V was clipped by 4 bases and J by 4 bases, with 16 bases between them. This CDR3 contains 16 residues. Germline CDR1 and CDR2: SGHTA and FQGTGA. Preparation of the TCRbeta library used unique molecular identifiers. Each CDR3 protein is one row after TCRdb ran MiXCR on the PCR reads. This table holds 250,000 to 400,000 distinct CDR3 sequences, more than 20% found once. Broader study findings: Recipient T cells and thymic progenitors that survived gave rise to the high TCRbeta diversity observed at day 60 in some patients. T-cell numbers and diversity one year post-transplant derived largely from freshly generated T cells.

This clonotype was obtained from a male patient younger than 18 who had a stem cell transplant for acute lymphoblastic leukemia, so the T cells may come from the graft donor. The sequencing used PBMCs, mostly from graft donor cells, collected 180 days after TCRalphabeta/CD19-depleted stem cell transplant. The V call is TRBV7-3, the J call TRBJ2-2; weak D call: TRBD2 (5 bases). CDR3 loop: CASSSPSGIFTGELFF. DNA for the CDR3: TGTGCCAGCAGCTCTCCCTCCGGGATTTTCACCGGGGAGCTGTTTTTT.